This is a list of T cell receptor beta chains from one sample in a study of blood T cells in healthy people across ages. TCRdb reprocessed the 5' RACE reads with MiXCR, giving one entry per CDR3 protein. The sample lists around 1.7 million distinct CDR3 sequences; 28% were seen once. Material: blood. The source is a woman between 25 and 40 years old in good health. Both conserved end residues are part of each CDR3. D genes are given only for firm matches. The listing skips clone size in some rows; elsewhere it reads once, few, many or a size class.

clone size	D gene	V gene	J gene	CDR3 protein	CDR3 DNA
many	.	TRBV20-1	TRBJ2-5	CSARGAEYQETQYF	TGCAGTGCTAGAGGGGCAGAGTACCAAGAGACCCAGTACTTC
many	.	TRBV5-1	TRBJ2-3	CASSTRTDTQYF	TGCGCCAGCAGCACCCGCACAGATACGCAGTATTTT
.	.	TRBV20-1	TRBJ2-5	CSASSENQETQYF	TGCAGTGCTTCGTCCGAAAACCAAGAGACCCAGTACTTC
.	.	TRBV27	TRBJ1-5	CASSLAQGRGEHF	TGTGCCAGCAGTTTAGCACAGGGACGGGGTGAGCATTTT
.	.	TRBV5-1	TRBJ1-6	CASSLESRISPLHF	TGCGCCAGCAGCTTGGAGAGCCGAATTTCACCCCTCCACTTT
many	TRBD1	TRBV12-3/TRBV12-4	TRBJ2-7	CASSRTGSSYEQYF	TGTGCCAGCAGTCGGACAGGGAGCTCCTACGAGCAGTACTTC
few	.	TRBV12-3/TRBV12-4	TRBJ1-4	CASTTARNEKLFF	TGTGCCAGCACCACGGCCCGGAATGAAAAACTGTTTTTT
few	.	TRBV28	TRBJ1-5	CASSLLQAVPNQPQHF	TGTGCCAGCAGTTTACTACAGGCGGTCCCGAATCAGCCCCAGCATTTT
few	.	TRBV20-1	TRBJ2-4	CSARRTGALDIQYF	TGCAGTGCCCGGAGGACGGGGGCGCTGGACATTCAGTACTTC
few	.	TRBV6-5	TRBJ2-1	CATLPAASYNEQFF	TGTGCCACCCTTCCAGCGGCCTCCTACAATGAGCAGTTCTTC
.	TRBD2	TRBV20-1	TRBJ2-3	CSARGLSSGGAIGTDTQYF	TGCAGTGCTAGAGGGTTGTCTAGCGGGGGGGCCATAGGCACAGATACGCAGTATTTT
.	TRBD2	TRBV7-9	TRBJ2-1	CATRTGGPGDEQFF	TGTGCCACCCGAACGGGAGGGCCTGGGGATGAGCAGTTCTTC
.	.	TRBV19	TRBJ1-2	CASTMTVNYGYTF	TGTGCCAGTACCATGACAGTTAACTATGGCTACACCTTC
.	.	TRBV2	TRBJ2-3	CASSESWSTDTQYF	TGTGCCAGCAGTGAATCCTGGAGCACAGATACGCAGTATTTT
few	.	TRBV15	TRBJ2-2	CATRREVSTGELFF	TGTGCCACCAGGAGGGAGGTCAGCACCGGGGAGCTGTTTTTT
.	TRBD2	TRBV7-9	TRBJ2-3	CASRGQWEGPDTQYF	TGTGCCAGCAGAGGCCAGTGGGAGGGCCCAGATACGCAGTATTTT
few	.	TRBV6-2/TRBV6-3	TRBJ1-2	CVSSNGQRTNYGYTF	TGTGTCAGCAGTAACGGACAGAGGACTAACTATGGCTACACCTTC
few	TRBD2	TRBV7-2	TRBJ2-1	CASSLVGTSRNDEQFF	TGTGCCAGCAGCTTAGTAGGGACTAGTCGGAACGATGAGCAGTTCTTC
.	.	TRBV2	TRBJ2-3	CASSDRDPQYF	TGTGCCAGCAGTGACCGGGACCCGCAGTATTTT
.	TRBD2	TRBV28	TRBJ2-4	CASSRIGLAGRYF	TGTGCCAGCAGTCGAATCGGACTAGCGGGGAGGTACTTC
.	TRBD2	TRBV6-6	TRBJ2-7	CASSYSAGEGEQYF	TGTGCCAGCAGTTACTCAGCGGGGGAGGGCGAGCAGTACTTC
.	.	TRBV5-1	TRBJ2-2	CASSLVPGARTGELFF	TGCGCCAGCAGCTTGGTCCCAGGGGCTCGAACCGGGGAGCTGTTTTTT
.	.	TRBV7-9	TRBJ1-1	CASSATPKNTEAFF	TGTGCCAGCAGCGCTACCCCGAAGAACACTGAAGCTTTCTTT
.	.	TRBV5-5	TRBJ2-1	CTSSLNNEQFF	TGTACCAGCAGCCTTAACAATGAGCAGTTCTTC
many	TRBD2	TRBV9	TRBJ2-7	CASSVAVTSGSYEQYF	TGTGCCAGCAGCGTAGCAGTGACTAGCGGCTCCTACGAGCAGTACTTC
once	TRBD1	TRBV25-1	TRBJ2-7	CTSSPAQGTGGRFTVYEQYF	TGTACCAGCAGTCCCGCCCAGGGAACAGGGGGCAGGTTTACGGTCTACGAGCAGTACTTC
.	TRBD2	TRBV20-1	TRBJ2-7	CSAPLGASGNRGQYF	TGCAGTGCCCCGCTCGGGGCTAGCGGGAATCGGGGGCAGTACTTC
.	.	TRBV24-1	TRBJ1-2	CATSDETRGYTF	TGTGCCACCAGTGACGAGACCCGGGGCTACACCTTC
.	.	TRBV20-1	TRBJ1-5	CSARLDRGSNQPQHF	TGCAGTGCTAGACTTGACAGAGGAAGCAATCAGCCCCAGCATTTT
.	.	TRBV12-3/TRBV12-4	TRBJ2-2	CASSFAGRTGELFF	TGTGCCAGCAGTTTTGCGGGTCGAACCGGGGAGCTGTTTTTT
.	TRBD1	TRBV12-3/TRBV12-4	TRBJ2-7	CASRLGQAPAKAQYF	TGTGCCAGCAGGCTAGGACAGGCGCCAGCGAAGGCCCAGTACTTC
.	.	TRBV7-2	TRBJ2-3	CASSLGPPGTQYF	TGTGCCAGCAGCTTAGGGCCCCCGGGCACGCAGTATTTT
.	.	TRBV7-2	TRBJ2-1	CASSLLGPAEQFF	TGTGCCAGCAGCTTGCTTGGACCCGCAGAACAGTTCTTC
many	.	TRBV9	TRBJ2-3	CASSYTERYTDTQYF	TGTGCCAGCAGCTACACCGAGCGGTACACAGATACGCAGTATTTT
.	.	TRBV10-3	TRBJ2-3	CAISNNGAEDTQYF	TGTGCCATCAGTAACAATGGTGCTGAAGATACGCAGTATTTT
many	.	TRBV4-2	TRBJ2-6	CASSQSVTGTGANVLTF	TGTGCCAGCAGCCAATCAGTAACAGGGACTGGGGCCAACGTCCTGACTTTC
.	TRBD2	TRBV29-1	TRBJ2-1	CSVLTSGRGNEQFF	TGCAGCGTTCTGACTAGCGGGAGGGGAAATGAGCAGTTCTTC